This TCR beta chain was recovered during a study of identical twins. Regarding the study as a whole: Out-of-frame beta chain sequences displayed weaker excess sharing between twins. Out-of-frame alpha sequences shared by twins were enriched for low generation probability.

In the case of this clonotype: Its matching antigen is unknown.

TCRdb ran MiXCR on the 5' RACE reads and lists one entry per CDR3 protein. The sample gives roughly 350,000 distinct CDR3 sequences, around 12% of which show up once; just over 7% is in the top ten. This same sample was also taken into another study, of yellow fever vaccine responses in identical twins.

The receptor comes from a woman under 30 in good health. Sequenced input: CD8+ T cells sorted from blood.

CDR3 protein: CASSLDGRGYNEQFF. The CDR3, as DNA: TGTGCCAGCAGCTTAGACGGCAGGGGTTACAATGAGCAGTTCTTC. The gene calls are TRBV11-2 and TRBJ2-1; D perhaps matches TRBD1 (6 bases). V shed 0 bases and J shed 4 bases, with 10 bases lying between them. There are 15 residues in the CDR3. CDR1 and CDR2 (germline): SGHAT, FQNNGV.